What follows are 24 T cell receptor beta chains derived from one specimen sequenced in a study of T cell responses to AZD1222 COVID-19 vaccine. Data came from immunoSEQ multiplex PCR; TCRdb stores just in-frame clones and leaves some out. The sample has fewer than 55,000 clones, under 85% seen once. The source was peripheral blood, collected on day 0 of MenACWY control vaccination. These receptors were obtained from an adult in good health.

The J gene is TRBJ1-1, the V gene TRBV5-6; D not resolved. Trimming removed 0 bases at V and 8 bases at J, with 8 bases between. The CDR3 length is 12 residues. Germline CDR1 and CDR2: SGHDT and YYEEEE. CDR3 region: CASSLVTGEAFF. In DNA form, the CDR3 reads TGTGCCAGCAGCTTGGTTACGGGGGAAGCTTTCTTT.

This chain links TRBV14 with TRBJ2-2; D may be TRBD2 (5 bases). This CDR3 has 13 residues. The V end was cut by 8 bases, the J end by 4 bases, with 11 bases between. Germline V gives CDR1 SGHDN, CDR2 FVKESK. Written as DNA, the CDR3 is TGTGCCAGCGCGCCGAGGGTCACCGGGGAGCTGTTTTTT. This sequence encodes CASAPRVTGELFF.

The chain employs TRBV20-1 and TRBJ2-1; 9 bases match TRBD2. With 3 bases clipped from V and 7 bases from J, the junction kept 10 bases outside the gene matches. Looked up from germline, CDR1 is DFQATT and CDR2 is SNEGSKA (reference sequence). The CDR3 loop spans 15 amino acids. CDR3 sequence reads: CSASELAGAGNEQFF. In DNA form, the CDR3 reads TGCAGTGCTAGTGAATTAGCGGGGGCAGGGAATGAGCAGTTCTTC.

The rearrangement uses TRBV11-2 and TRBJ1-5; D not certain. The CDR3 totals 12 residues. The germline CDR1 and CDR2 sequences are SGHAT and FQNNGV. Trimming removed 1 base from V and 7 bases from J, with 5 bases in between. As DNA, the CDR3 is TGTGCCAGCAGCTTAGCTCACCAGCCCCAGCATTTT. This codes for CASSLAHQPQHF.

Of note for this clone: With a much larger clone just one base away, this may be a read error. The CDR3 spells CASRRQAPSGRVVPQETQYF. For the CDR3, the DNA is TGCGCCAGCCGCCGCCAGGCCCCTAGCGGGAGGGTCGTACCACAAGAGACCCAGTACTTC. The chain combines TRBV4-1 with TRBJ2-5; the match to TRBD2 covers 12 bases. CDR3 length: 20 residues. Germline-derived CDR1 and CDR2 are MGHRA and YSYEKL. Trimming at V came to 8 bases and at J to 2 bases, leaving 21 bases not matched to a gene.

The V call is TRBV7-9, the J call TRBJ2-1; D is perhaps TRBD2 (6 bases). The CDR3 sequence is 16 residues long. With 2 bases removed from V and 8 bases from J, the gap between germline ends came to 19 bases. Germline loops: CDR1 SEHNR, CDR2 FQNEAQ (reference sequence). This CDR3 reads CASSLSQDWRGDEQFF. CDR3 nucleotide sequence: TGTGCCAGCAGCTTAAGCCAAGACTGGAGGGGCGATGAGCAGTTCTTC.

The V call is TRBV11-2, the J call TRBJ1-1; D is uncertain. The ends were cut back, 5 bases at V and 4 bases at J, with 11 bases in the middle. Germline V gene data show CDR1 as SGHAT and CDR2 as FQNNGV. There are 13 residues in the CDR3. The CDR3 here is CASSPRAATEAFF. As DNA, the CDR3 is TGTGCCAGCAGCCCGCGGGCGGCCACTGAAGCTTTCTTT.

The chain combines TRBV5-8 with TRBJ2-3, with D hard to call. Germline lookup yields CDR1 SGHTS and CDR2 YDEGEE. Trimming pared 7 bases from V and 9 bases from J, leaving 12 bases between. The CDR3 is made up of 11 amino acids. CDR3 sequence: CASLRGVTQYF. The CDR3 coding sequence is TGTGCCAGCCTGCGTGGGGTAACGCAGTATTTT.

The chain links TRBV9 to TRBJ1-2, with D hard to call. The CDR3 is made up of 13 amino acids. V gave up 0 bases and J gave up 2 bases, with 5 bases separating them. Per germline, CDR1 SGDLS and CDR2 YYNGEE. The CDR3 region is CASSVGQNYGYTF. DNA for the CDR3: TGTGCCAGCAGCGTAGGGCAAAACTATGGCTACACCTTC.

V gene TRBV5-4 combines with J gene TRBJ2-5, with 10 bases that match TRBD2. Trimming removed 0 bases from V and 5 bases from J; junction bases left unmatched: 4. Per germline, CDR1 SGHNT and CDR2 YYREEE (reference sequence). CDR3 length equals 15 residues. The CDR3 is CASSLDSGGWETQYF. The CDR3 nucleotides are TGTGCCAGCAGCTTGGATAGCGGGGGGTGGGAGACCCAGTACTTC.

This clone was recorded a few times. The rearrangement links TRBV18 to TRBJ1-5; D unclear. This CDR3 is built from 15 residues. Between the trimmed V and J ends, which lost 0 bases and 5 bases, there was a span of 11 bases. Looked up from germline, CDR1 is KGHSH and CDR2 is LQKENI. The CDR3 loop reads CASSPPFSGDQPQHF. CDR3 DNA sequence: TGTGCCAGCTCACCACCGTTCTCTGGGGATCAGCCCCAGCATTTT.

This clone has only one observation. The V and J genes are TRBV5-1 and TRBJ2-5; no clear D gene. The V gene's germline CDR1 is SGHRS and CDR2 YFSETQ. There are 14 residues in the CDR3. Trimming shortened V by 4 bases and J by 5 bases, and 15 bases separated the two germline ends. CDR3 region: CASSPPSEPETQYF. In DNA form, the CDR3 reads TGCGCCAGCAGCCCACCCTCCGAGCCTGAGACCCAGTACTTC.

CDR3 bases: TGCGCCAGCAGCCACCGAGATGAACTTCCACCCCTCCACTTT. It codes for CASSHRDELPPLHF. V is TRBV4-1 and J is TRBJ1-6; D is unclear. CDR3 length: 14 amino acids. The germline gives CDR1 MGHRA, CDR2 YSYEKL. Trimming removed 3 bases from V and 11 bases from J, with 14 bases in between.

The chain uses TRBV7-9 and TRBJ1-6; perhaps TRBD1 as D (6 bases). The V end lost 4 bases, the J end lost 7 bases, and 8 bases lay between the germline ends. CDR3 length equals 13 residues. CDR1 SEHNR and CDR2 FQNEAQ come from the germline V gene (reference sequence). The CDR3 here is CASSSDRNSPLHF. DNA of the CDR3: TGTGCCAGCAGCTCCGACAGGAATTCACCCCTCCACTTT.

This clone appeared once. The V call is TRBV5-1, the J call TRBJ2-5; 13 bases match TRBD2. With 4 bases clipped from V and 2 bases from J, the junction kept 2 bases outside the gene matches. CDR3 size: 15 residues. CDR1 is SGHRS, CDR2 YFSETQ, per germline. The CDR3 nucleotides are TGCGCCAGCAGCCCGGGACTAGCGGGGCAAGAGACCCAGTACTTC. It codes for CASSPGLAGQETQYF.

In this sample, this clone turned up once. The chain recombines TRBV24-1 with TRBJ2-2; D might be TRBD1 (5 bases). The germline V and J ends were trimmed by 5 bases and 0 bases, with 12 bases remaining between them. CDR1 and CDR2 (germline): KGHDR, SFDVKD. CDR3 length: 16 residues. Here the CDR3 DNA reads TGTGCCACCAGTGCTACCAGGGTCGCGAACACCGGGGAGCTGTTTTTT. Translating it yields CATSATRVANTGELFF.

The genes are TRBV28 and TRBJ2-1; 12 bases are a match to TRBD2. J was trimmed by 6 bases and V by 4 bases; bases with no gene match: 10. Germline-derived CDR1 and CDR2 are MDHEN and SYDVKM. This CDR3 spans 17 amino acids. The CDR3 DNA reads TGTGCCAGCAGTTCCGAGGCAGGACTAGCGGGATTCAATGAGCAGTTCTTC. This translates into CASSSEAGLAGFNEQFF.

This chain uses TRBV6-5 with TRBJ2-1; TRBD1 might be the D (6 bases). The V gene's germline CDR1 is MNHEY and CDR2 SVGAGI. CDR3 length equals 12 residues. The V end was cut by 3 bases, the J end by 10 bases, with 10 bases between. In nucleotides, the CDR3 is TGTGCCAGCAGTTATGTCAGGGGCGAGCAGTTCTTC. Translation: CASSYVRGEQFF.

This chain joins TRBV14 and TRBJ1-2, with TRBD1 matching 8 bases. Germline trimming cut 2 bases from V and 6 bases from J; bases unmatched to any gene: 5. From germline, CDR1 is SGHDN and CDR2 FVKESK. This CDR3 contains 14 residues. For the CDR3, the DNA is TGTGCCAGCAGCCAAATTCAGGGGGCGAATGGCTACACCTTC. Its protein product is CASSQIQGANGYTF.

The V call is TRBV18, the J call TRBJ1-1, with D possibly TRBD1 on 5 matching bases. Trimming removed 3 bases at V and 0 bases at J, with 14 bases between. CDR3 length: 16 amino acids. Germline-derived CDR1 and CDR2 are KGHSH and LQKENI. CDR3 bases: TGTGCCAGCTCACCGGGACGCACCCCTATGAACACTGAAGCTTTCTTT. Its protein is CASSPGRTPMNTEAFF.

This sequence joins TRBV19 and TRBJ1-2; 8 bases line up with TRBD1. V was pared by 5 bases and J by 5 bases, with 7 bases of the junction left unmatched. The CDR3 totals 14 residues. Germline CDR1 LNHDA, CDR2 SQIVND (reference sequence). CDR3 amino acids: CASSPTGAEYGYTF. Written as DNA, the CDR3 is TGTGCCAGTAGTCCGACAGGGGCTGAGTATGGCTACACCTTC.

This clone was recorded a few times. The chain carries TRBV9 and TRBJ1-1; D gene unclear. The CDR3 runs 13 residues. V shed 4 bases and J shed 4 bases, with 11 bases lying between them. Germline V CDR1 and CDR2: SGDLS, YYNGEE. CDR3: CASSPQVGTEAFF. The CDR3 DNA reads TGTGCCAGCAGCCCTCAGGTGGGCACTGAAGCTTTCTTT. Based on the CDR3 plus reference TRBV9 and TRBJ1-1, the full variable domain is DSGVTQTPKHLITATGQRVTLRCSPRSGDLSVYWYQQSLDQGLQFLIQYYNGEERAKGNILERFSAQQFPDLHSELNLSSLELGDSALYFCASSPQVGTEAFFGQGTRLTVV.

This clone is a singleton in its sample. DNA of the CDR3: TGCGCCAGCAGAGCACTCTCGAGCACTGAAGCTTTCTTT. Protein sequence: CASRALSSTEAFF. This rearrangement joins TRBV5-1 to TRBJ1-1; D not certain. With 5 bases removed from V and 4 bases from J, the gap between germline ends came to 12 bases. Germline V gene sequence: CDR1 SGHRS, CDR2 YFSETQ. CDR3 size: 13 residues.

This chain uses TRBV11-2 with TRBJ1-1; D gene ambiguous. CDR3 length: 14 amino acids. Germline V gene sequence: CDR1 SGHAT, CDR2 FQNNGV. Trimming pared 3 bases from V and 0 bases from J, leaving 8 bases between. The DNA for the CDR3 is TGTGCCAGCAGCTTTCAGAGAGTGAACACTGAAGCTTTCTTT. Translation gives CASSFQRVNTEAFF.